This T cell receptor (beta chain) is from a study of OX40 agonist ivuxolimab in advanced cancers. About the research overall: Dosing consisted of intravenous ivuxolimab at 0.01 to 10 mg/kg every 2 weeks. Among those enrolled, mean age was about 63 years (range roughly 20 to 80) and roughly 84% were male.

Produced via immunoSEQ multiplex PCR; TCRdb's table is partial and in-frame only. This table holds 49,000 or so clones, around 92% found once. Blood sampling was done at baseline, cycle 4 day 1, and cycle 7 day 1. Germline CDR1 reads SQVTM; CDR2 reads ANQGSEA. The CDR3 is made up of 13 amino acids. Trimming cost V 5 bases and J 0 bases; bases outside gene matches: 0. By sample share, this clone is medium-sized. This sequence was found in an adult with an advanced solid tumor such as melanoma, head and neck, liver or kidney cancer. This chain joins TRBV29-1 and TRBJ1-4, with 7 bases that match TRBD1. The source material was CD4+ or CD8+ T cells sorted from blood, sampled in a trial of the OX40 agonist ivuxolimab. CDR3 in DNA: TGCAGCGTTACAGGGGCAACTAATGAAAAACTGTTTTTT. Residues: CSVTGATNEKLFF.